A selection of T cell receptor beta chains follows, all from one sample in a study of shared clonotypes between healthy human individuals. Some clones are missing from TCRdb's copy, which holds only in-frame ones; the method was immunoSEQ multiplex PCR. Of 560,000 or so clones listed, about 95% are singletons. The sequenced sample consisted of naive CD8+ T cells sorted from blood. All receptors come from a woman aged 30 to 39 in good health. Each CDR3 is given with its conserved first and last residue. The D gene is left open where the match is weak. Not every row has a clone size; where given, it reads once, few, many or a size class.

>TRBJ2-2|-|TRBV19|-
TGTGCCAGTAGTGCCATGTATTCCGGGGAGCTGTTTTTT
CASSAMYSGELFF
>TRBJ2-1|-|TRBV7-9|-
TGTGCCAGCAGCCCCTCCCAGGATGAGCAGTTCTTC
CASSPSQDEQFF
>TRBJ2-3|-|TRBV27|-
TGTGCCAGCAGTCTCCTCGGAGAAGCCCTTAGGGCAGATACGCAGTATTTT
CASSLLGEALRADTQYF
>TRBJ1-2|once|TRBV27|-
TGTGCCAGCAGTTTTTCCAACACCTATGGCTACACCTTC
CASSFSNTYGYTF
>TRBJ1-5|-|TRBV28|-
TGTGCCAGCAGTTCTAGAAGGAATAATCAGCCCCAGCATTTT
CASSSRRNNQPQHF
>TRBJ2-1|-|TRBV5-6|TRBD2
TGTGCCAGCAGCGCTAGCGGCAGTGAGCAGTTCTTC
CASSASGSEQFF
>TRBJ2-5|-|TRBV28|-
TGTGCCAGCAGTTTTTCAGGGGAAGAGACCCAGTACTTC
CASSFSGEETQYF
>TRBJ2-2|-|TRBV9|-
TGTGCCAGCACTGGTCAGGCCGGGACGGAAGAAGGGGAGCTGTTTTTT
CASTGQAGTEEGELFF
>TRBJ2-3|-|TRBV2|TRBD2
TGTGCCAGCAGTGACCCGGGACTAGCGGGAGCGCCAATCGCAGATACGCAGTATTTT
CASSDPGLAGAPIADTQYF
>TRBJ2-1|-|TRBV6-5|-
TGTGCCAGCAGTTACTCCCCCGACTACAATGAGCAGTTCTTC
CASSYSPDYNEQFF
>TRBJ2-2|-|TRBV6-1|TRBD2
TGTGCCAGCAGTGAATTAGCGGGAGGCACCGGGGAGCTGTTTTTT
CASSELAGGTGELFF
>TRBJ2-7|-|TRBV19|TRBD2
TGTGCCAGTAGTATCGGACTAGCGGGGGCCATAGAGCAGTACTTC
CASSIGLAGAIEQYF
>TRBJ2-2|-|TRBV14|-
TGTGCCAGCAGCTTCGGGAACACCGGGGAGCTGTTTTTT
CASSFGNTGELFF
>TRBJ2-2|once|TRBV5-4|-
TGTGCCAGCAGGCCCGAGTACACCGGGGAGCTGTTTTTT
CASRPEYTGELFF
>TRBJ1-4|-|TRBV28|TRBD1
TGTGCCAGCAGTCTCGGACAGGGGAATCCCAAGGTTTTT
CASSLGQGNPKVF
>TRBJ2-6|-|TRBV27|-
TGTGCCAGCAGCGAGGGGATGGCCAACGTCCTGACTTTC
CASSEGMANVLTF
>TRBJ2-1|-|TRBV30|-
TGTGCCTGGGAAGCCCAGGGCTCCTACAATGAGCAGTTCTTC
CAWEAQGSYNEQFF
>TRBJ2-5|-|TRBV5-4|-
TGTGCCAGCAGCTTGGAGGCTAGCGAGGTGGGGTACTTC
CASSLEASEVGYF
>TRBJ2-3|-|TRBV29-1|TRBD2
TGCAGCGTTGTGTGGCGGGAGGCCCAAGAGGTGACAGATACGCAGTATTTT
CSVVWREAQEVTDTQYF
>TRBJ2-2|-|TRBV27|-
TGTGCCAGCATGGGACGTGGGACTCTAGGCGGGGAGCTGTTTTTT
CASMGRGTLGGELFF
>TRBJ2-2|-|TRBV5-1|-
TGCGCCAGCAGCTTGGAGCAGGGAATGGGGGAGCTGTTTTTT
CASSLEQGMGELFF
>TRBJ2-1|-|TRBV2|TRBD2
TGTGCCAGCAGTGTCCTAGCGGGCGACAATGAGCAGTTCTTC
CASSVLAGDNEQFF
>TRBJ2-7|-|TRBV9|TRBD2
TGTGCCAGCAGCGCCGGCGGACTAGCGGGAGCCTACGAGCAGTACTTC
CASSAGGLAGAYEQYF
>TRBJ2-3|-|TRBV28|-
TGTGCCAGCAGCCCTTACACAGATACGCAGTATTTT
CASSPYTDTQYF
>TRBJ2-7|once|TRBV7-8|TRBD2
TGTGCCAGCAGCTTAGAGAGACTAGCGAACGAGCAGTACTTC
CASSLERLANEQYF
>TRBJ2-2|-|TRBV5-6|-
TGTGCCAGCAGCCCGGAAGTGAACACCGGGGAGCTGTTTTTT
CASSPEVNTGELFF
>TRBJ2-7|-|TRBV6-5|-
TGTGCCAGCAGTTCCTTTAGAGGGACGTCTGCCCACGAGCAGTACTTC
CASSSFRGTSAHEQYF
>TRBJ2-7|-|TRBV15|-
TGTGCCACCAGCCGAGAACGGACAGTCGGGACCTACGAGCAGTACTTC
CATSRERTVGTYEQYF
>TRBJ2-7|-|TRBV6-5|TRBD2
TGTGCCAGCAGTTTACGACTAGCTGGCGCCTACGAGCAGTACTTC
CASSLRLAGAYEQYF
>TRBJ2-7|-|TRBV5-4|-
TGTGCCAGCAGCTTAACAGGCACCTACTACGAGCAGTACTTC
CASSLTGTYYEQYF
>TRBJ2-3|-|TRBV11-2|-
TGTGCCAGCAGCTTCGCGCGGGAATGGGACACAGATACGCAGTATTTT
CASSFAREWDTDTQYF
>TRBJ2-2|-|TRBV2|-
TGTGCCAGCGGAAAGGACTACACCGGGGAGCTGTTTTTT
CASGKDYTGELFF
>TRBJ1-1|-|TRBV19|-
TGTGCCAGTAGGACAACTCTGGAGGGCACTGAAGCTTTCTTT
CASRTTLEGTEAFF
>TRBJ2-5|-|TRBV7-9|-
TGTGCCAGCAGCCCAGGATCCCAAGAGACCCAGTACTTC
CASSPGSQETQYF
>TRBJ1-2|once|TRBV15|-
TGTGCCACCAGCAGAGACTTCGCAAGCTATGGCTACACCTTC
CATSRDFASYGYTF
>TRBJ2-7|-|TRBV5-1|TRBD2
TGCGCCAGCAGCTTAAGCGGGAGAGTCGAGCAGTACTTC
CASSLSGRVEQYF
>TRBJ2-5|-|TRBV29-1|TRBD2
TGCAGCGTTGCTGGGACTACACTCCAAGAGACCCAGTACTTC
CSVAGTTLQETQYF
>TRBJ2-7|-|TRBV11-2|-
TGTGCCAGCAGCTCCGGGACCACCTACGAGCAGTACTTC
CASSSGTTYEQYF
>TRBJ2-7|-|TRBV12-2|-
TGTGCAAGTCGCCCCAGACAGGGGGCATACGAGCAGTACTTC
CASRPRQGAYEQYF
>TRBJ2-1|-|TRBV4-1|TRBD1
TGCGCCAGCAGCCAAGACCCCAACAGGGGGAATCTCGAGTACAATGAGCAGTTCTTC
CASSQDPNRGNLEYNEQFF
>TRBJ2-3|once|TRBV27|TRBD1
TGTGCCAGCAGTTTATCCGGGGACAGGGAGGGTGCAGATACGCAGTATTTT
CASSLSGDREGADTQYF
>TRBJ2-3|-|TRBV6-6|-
TGTGCCAGCAATAATTGGAGCACAGATACGCAGTATTTT
CASNNWSTDTQYF
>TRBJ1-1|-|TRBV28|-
TGTGCCAGCAGGGGACGAGAGGTGTTTACTGAAGCTTTCTTT
CASRGREVFTEAFF
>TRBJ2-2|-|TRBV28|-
TGTGCCAGCAGTGGGCGAACGAACACCGGGGAGCTGTTTTTT
CASSGRTNTGELFF
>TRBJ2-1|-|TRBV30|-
TGTGCCTCCACCCCCAGGGGAATAGCAATAGGGGGCAATGAGCAGTTCTTC
CASTPRGIAIGGNEQFF
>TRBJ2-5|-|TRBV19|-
TGTGCCAGTAGTATAGATGGCGCAGGACAGTCAGAGACCCAGTACTTC
CASSIDGAGQSETQYF
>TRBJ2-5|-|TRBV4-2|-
TGTGCCAGCAGCCAAGAATTTCGTGAGGGTGGGGAGACCCAGTACTTC
CASSQEFREGGETQYF
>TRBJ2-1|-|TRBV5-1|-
TGCGCCAGCAGCTTGGTTTCTAGCTGGGATGAGCAGTTCTTC
CASSLVSSWDEQFF